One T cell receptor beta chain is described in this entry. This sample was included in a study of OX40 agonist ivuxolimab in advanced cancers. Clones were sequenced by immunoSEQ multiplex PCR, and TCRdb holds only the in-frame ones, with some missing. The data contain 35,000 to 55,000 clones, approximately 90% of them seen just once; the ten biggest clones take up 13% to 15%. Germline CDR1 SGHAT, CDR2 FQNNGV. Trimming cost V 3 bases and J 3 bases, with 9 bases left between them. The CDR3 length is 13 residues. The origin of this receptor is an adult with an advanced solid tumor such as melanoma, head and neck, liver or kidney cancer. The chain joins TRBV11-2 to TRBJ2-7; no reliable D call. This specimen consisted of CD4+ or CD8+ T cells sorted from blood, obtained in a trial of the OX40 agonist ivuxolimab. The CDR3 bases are TGTGCCAGCAGCTTTAGCAGGCACTACGAGCAGTACTTC. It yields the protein CASSFSRHYEQYF.